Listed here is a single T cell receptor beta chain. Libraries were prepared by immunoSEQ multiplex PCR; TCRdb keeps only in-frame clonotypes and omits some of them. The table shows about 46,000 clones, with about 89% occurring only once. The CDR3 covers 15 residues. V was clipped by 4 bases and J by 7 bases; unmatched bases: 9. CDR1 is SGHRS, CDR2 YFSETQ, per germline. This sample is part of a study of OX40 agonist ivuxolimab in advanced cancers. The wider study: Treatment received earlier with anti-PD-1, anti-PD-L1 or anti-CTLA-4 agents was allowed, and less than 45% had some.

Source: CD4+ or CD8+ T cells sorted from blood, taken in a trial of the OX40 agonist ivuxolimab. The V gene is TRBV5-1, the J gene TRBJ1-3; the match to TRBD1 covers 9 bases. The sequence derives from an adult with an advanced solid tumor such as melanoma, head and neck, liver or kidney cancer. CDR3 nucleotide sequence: TGCGCCAGCAGCCCCAATCCCGACAGGGGGAACACCATATATTTT. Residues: CASSPNPDRGNTIYF.